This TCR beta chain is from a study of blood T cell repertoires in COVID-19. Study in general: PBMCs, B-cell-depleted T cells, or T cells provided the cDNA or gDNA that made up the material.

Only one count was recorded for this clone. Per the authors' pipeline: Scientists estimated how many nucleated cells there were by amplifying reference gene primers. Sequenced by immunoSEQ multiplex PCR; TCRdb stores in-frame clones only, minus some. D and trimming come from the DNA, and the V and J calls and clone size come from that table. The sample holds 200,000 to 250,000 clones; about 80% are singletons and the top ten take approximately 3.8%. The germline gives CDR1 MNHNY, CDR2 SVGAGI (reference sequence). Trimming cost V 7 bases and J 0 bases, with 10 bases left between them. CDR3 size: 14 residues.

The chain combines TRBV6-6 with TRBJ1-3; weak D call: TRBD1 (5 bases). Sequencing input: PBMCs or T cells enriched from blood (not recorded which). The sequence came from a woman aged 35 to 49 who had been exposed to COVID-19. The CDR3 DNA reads TGTGCCAGCATAGGGGTATTCTCTGGAAACACCATATATTTT. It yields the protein CASIGVFSGNTIYF.